These 5 T cell receptor beta chains were all obtained from the same sample, sequenced in a study of memory CD4+ T cells and cytomegalovirus serostatus. Assay used: immunoSEQ multiplex PCR; TCRdb lists only in-frame clones, some missing. The data show approximately 40,000 clones, less than 85% seen once. The sort gate was single viable CD3+CD4+CD8-CD45RO+ cells for memory CD4+ T cells. The sequencing input was memory CD4+ T cells from blood. Source of these receptors: an adult in good health and CMV-seronegative.

V usage is TRBV28 and J usage is TRBJ1-2, with D perhaps TRBD1 (6 bases). CDR1 is MDHEN, CDR2 SYDVKM, per germline. Trimming stripped 0 bases from V and 1 base from J, with 12 bases between. The CDR3 has 16 amino acids. The CDR3 coding sequence is TGTGCCAGCAGTTTATGGGGGGGGCAGAGTAACTATGGCTACACCTTC. As protein: CASSLWGGQSNYGYTF.

The CDR3 sequence: CSVERGVEEYGYTF. DNA of the CDR3: TGCAGCGTTGAACGGGGAGTCGAGGAGTATGGCTACACCTTC. This chain connects TRBV29-1 to TRBJ1-2; D unresolved. Germline CDR1 reads SQVTM; CDR2 reads ANQGSEA. The CDR3 is made up of 14 amino acids. V dropped 2 bases and J dropped 5 bases, with 15 bases sitting between them.

The table lists this clone with a few counts. The gene calls are TRBV5-8 and TRBJ2-3, with a tentative D call TRBD2 (7 bases). Trimming shortened V by 7 bases and J by 4 bases, and 16 bases separated the two germline ends. Germline V CDR1 and CDR2: SGHTS, YDEGEE. The CDR3 is 14 amino acids. CDR3 bases: TGTGCCAGCGGGCGGGGGCTGAATTCAGATACGCAGTATTTT. Its translation: CASGRGLNSDTQYF. Complete variable domain (other parts from reference TRBV5-8 and TRBJ2-3): EAGVTQSPTHLIKTRGQQATLRCSPISGHTSVYWYQQALGLGLQFLLWYDEGEERNRGNFPPRFSGRQFPNYSSELNVNALELEDSALYLCASGRGLNSDTQYFGPGTRLTVL.

The CDR3 bases are TGTGCCAGCAGCTCTACTAGCGGGGGGAATGAGCAGTTCTTC. This gives the protein CASSSTSGGNEQFF. V gene TRBV5-4 combines with J gene TRBJ2-1, with TRBD2 matching over 12 bases. The CDR3 extends over 14 amino acids. V shed 3 bases and J 7 bases; nucleotides not matched to a gene: 2. Germline lookup yields CDR1 SGHNT and CDR2 YYREEE (reference sequence).

The V call is TRBV5-1, the J call TRBJ1-2, with D possibly matching TRBD1 (5 bases). CDR1 is SGHRS and CDR2 is YFSETQ in the germline V gene. The CDR3 covers 14 residues. The germline V and J ends were trimmed by 0 bases and 4 bases, with 10 bases remaining between them. CDR3 nucleotides: TGCGCCAGCAGCTTGGAGGGACGGGGCTATGGCTACACCTTC. Amino acid sequence: CASSLEGRGYGYTF.